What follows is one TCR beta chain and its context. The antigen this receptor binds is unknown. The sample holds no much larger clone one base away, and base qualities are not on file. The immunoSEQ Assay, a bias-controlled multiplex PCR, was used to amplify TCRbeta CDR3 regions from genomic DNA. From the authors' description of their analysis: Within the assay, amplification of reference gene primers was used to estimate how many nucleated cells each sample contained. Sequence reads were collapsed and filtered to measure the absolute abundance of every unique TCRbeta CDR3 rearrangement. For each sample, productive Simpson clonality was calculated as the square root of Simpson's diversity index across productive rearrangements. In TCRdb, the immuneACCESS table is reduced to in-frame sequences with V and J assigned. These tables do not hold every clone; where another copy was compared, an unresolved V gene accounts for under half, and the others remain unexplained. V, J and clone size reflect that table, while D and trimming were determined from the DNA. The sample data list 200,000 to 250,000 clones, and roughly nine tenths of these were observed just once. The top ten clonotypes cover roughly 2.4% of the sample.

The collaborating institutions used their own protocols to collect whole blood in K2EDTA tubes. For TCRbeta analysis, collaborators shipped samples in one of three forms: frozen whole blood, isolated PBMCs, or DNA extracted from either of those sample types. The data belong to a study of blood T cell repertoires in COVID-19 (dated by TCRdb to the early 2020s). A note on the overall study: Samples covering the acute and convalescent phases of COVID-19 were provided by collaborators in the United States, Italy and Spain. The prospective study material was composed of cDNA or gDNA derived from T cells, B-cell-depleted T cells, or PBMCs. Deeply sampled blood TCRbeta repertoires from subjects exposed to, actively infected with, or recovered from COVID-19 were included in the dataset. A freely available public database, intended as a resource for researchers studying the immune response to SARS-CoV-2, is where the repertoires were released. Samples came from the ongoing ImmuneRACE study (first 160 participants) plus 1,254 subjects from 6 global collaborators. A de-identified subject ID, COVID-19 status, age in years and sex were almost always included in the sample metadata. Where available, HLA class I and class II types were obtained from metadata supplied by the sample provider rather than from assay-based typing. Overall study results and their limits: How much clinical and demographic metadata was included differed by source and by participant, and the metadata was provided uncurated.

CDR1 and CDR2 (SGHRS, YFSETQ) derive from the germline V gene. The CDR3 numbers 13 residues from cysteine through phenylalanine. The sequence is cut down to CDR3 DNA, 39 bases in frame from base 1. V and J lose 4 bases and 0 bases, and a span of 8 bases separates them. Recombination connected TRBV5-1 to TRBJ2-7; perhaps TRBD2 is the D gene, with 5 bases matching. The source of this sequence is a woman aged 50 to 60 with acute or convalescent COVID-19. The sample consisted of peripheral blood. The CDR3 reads CASSPDYSYEQYF. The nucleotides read TGCGCCAGCAGCCCCGACTACTCCTACGAGCAGTACTTC. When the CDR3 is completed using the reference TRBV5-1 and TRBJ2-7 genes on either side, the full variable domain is KAGVTQTPRYLIKTRGQQVTLSCSPISGHRSVSWYQQTPGQGLQFLFEYFSETQRNKGNFPGRFSGRQFSNSRSEMNVSTLELGDSALYLCASSPDYSYEQYFGPGTRLTVT.